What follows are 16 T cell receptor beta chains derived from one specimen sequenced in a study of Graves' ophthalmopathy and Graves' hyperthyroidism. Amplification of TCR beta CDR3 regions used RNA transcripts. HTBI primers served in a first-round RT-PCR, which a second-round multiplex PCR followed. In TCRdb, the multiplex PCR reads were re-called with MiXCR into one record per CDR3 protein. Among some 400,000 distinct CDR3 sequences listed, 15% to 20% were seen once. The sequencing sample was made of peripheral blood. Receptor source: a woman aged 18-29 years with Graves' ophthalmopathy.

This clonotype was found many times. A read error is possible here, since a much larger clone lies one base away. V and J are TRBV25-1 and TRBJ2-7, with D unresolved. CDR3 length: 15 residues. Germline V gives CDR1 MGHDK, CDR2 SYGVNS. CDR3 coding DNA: TGTGCCAGCAGTGATTTCCTGGGAAGCTCCTACGGGCAGTACTTC. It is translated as CASSDFLGSSYGQYF.

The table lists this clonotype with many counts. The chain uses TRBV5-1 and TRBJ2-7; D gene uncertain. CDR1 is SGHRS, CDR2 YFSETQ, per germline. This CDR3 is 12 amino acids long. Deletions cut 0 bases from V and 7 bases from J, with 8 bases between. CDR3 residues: CASSLEPWEQYF. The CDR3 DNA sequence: TGCGCCAGCAGCTTGGAGCCGTGGGAGCAGTACTTC.

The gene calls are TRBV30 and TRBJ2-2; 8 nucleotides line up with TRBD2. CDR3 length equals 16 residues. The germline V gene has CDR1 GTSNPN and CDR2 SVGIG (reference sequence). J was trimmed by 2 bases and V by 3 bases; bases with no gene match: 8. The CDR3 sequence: CAWRFAGGRNTGELFF. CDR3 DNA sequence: TGTGCCTGGAGATTCGCGGGGGGAAGAAACACCGGGGAGCTGTTTTTT.

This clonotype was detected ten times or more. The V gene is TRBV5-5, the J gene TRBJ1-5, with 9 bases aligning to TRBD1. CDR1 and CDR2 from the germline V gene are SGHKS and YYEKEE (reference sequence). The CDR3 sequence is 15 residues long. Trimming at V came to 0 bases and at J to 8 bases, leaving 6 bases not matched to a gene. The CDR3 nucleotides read TGTGCCAGCAGCTTGGGAACAGGGGGCTCGAAGCCCCAGCATTTT. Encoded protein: CASSLGTGGSKPQHF.

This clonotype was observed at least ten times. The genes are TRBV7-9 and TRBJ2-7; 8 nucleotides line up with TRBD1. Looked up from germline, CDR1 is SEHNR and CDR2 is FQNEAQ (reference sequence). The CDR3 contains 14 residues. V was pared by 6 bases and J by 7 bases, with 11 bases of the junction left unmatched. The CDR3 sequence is CASSQGQGEREQYF. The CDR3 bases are TGTGCCAGCAGTCAAGGACAGGGAGAACGGGAGCAGTACTTC.

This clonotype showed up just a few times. CDR3 protein: CASSAGEGDTEAFF. Written as DNA, the CDR3 is TGTGCCAGCAGCGCGGGGGAGGGGGACACTGAAGCTTTCTTT. This sequence joins TRBV9 and TRBJ1-1; D is perhaps TRBD1 (6 bases). Trimming took 3 bases from V and 3 from J, leaving 12 bases between them. The CDR3 length is 14 residues. CDR1 and CDR2 from the germline V gene are SGDLS and YYNGEE.

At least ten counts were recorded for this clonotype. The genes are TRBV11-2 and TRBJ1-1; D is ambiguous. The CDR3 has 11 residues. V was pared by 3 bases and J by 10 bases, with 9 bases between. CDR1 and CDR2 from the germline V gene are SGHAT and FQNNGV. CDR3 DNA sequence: TGTGCCAGCAGCTTGCAGGCGGGAGCTTTCTTT. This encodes CASSLQAGAFF.

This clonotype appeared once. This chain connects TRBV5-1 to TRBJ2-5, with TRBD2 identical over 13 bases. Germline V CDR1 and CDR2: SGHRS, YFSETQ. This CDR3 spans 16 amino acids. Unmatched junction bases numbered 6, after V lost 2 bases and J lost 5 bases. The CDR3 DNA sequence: TGCGCCAGCAGCTTCTGGACTAGCGGGAGTGGGGAGACCCAGTACTTC. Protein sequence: CASSFWTSGSGETQYF.

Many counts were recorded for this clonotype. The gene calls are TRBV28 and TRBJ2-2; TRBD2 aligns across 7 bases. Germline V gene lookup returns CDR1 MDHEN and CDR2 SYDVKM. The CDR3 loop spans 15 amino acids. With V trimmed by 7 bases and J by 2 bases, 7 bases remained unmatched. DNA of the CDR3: TGTGCCAGCATCACCACTAGCGTTAACACCGGGGAGCTGTTTTTT. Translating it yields CASITTSVNTGELFF.

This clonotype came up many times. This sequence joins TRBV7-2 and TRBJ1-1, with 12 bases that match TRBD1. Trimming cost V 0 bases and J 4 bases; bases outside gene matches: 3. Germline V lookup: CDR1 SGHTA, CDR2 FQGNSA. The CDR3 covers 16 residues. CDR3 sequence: CASSLATGQGATEAFF. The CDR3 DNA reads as TGTGCCAGCAGCTTAGCGACGGGACAGGGGGCCACTGAAGCTTTCTTT.

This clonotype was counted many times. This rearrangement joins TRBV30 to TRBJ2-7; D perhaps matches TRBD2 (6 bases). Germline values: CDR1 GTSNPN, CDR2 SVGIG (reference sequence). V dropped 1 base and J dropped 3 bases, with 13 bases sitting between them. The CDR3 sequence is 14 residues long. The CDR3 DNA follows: TGTGCCTGGAGTGAGGTCGGGACTGGCTACGAGCAGTACTTC. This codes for CAWSEVGTGYEQYF.

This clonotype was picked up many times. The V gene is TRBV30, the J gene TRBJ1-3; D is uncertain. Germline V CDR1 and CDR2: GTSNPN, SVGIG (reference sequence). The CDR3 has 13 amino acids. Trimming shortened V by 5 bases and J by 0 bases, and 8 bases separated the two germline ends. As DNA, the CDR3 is TGTGCCTGGCACAGAGACTCTGGAAACACCATATATTTT. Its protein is CAWHRDSGNTIYF.

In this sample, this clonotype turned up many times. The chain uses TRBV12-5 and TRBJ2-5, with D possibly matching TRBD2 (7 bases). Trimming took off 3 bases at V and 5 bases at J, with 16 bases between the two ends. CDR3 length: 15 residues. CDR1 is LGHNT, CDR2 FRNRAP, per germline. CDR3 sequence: CASGLGLGGWETQYF. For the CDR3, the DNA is TGTGCTAGTGGTTTAGGACTAGGGGGTTGGGAGACCCAGTACTTC.

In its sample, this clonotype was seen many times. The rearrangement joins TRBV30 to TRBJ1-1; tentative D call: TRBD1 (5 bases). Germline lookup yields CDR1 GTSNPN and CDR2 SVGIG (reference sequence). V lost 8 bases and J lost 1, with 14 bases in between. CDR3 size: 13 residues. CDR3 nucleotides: TGTGCCGGAACCGGGACGGCGAACACTGAAGCTTTCTTT. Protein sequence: CAGTGTANTEAFF.

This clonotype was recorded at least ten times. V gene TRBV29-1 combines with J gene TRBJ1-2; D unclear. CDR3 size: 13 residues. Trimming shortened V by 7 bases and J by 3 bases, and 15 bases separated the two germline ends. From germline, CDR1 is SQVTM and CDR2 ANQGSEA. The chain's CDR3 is CSGRRDEDYGYTF. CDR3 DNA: TGCAGCGGTCGCCGGGATGAGGACTATGGCTACACCTTC.

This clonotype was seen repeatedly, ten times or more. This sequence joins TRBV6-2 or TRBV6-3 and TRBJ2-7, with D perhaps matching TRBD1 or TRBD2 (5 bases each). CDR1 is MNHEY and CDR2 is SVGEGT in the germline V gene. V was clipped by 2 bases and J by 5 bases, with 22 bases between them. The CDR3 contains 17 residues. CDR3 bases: TGTGCCAGCAGTTACCCGCAAGGCGCGAGGGGTCCTGACGAGCAGTACTTC. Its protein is CASSYPQGARGPDEQYF.